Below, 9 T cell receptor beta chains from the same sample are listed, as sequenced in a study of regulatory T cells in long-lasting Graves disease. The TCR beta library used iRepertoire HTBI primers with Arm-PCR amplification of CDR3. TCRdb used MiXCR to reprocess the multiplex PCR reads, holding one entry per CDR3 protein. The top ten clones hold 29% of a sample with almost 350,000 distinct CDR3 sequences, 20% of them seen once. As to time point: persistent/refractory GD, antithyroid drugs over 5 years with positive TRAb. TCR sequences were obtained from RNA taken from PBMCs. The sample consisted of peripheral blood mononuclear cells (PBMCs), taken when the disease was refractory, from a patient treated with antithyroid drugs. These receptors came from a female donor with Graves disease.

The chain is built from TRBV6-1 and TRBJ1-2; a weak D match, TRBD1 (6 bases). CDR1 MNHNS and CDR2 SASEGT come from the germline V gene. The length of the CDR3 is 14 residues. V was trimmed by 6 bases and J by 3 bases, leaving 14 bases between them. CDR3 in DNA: TGTGCCAGCAGCCCGCTGGAGGGGGACTATGGCTACACCTTC. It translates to CASSPLEGDYGYTF.

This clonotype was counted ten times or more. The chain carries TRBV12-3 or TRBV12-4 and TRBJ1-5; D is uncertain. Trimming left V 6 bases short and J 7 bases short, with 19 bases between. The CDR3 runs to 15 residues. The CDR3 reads CASSRDPFMMQPQHF. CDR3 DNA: TGTGCCAGCAGCCGCGACCCTTTCATGATGCAGCCCCAGCATTTT.

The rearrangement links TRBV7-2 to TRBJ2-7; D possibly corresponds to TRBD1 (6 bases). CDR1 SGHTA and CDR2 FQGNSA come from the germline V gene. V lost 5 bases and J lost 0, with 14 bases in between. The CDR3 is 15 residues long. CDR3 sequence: CASSRDRRSSYEQYF. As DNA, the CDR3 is TGTGCCAGCAGCCGAGACAGGCGTAGCTCCTACGAGCAGTACTTC.

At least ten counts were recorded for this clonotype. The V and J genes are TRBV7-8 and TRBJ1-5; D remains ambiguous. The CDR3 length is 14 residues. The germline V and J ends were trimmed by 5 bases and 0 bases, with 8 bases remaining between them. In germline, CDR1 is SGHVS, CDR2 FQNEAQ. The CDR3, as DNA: TGTGCCAGCAGCCACTTGTCTAGCAATCAGCCCCAGCATTTT. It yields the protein CASSHLSSNQPQHF.

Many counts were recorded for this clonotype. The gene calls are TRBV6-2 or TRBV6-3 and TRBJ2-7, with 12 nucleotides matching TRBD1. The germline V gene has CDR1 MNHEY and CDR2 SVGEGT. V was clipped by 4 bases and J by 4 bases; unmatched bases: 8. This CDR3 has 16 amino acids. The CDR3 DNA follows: TGTGCCAGCAGTTCAGGATGGGACAGGGGGCTGTACGAGCAGTACTTC. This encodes CASSSGWDRGLYEQYF.

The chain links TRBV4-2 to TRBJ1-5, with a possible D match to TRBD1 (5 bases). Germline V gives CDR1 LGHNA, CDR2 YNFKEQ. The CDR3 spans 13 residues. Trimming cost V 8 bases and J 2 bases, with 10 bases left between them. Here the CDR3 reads CASRGLRNQPQHF. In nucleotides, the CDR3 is TGTGCCAGCCGGGGGTTGCGCAATCAGCCCCAGCATTTT.

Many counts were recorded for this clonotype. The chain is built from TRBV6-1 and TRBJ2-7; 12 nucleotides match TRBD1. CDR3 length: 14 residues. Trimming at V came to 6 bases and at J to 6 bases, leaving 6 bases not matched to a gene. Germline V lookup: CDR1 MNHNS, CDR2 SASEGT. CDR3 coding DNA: TGTGCCAGCAGCCCCGGGACAGGGGGCTCCGAGCAGTACTTC. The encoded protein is CASSPGTGGSEQYF.

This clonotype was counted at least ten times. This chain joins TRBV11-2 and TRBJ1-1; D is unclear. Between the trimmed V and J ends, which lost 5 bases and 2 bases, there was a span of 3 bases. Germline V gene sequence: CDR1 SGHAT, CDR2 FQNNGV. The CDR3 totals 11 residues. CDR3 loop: CASSHNTEAFF. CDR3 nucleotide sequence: TGTGCCAGCAGCCACAACACTGAAGCTTTCTTT.

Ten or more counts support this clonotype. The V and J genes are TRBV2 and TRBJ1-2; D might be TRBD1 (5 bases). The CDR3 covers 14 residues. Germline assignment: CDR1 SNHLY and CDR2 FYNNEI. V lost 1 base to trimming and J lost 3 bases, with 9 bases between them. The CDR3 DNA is TGTGCCAGCAGTGAAGGGGGGGTACACTATGGCTACACCTTC. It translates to CASSEGGVHYGYTF.